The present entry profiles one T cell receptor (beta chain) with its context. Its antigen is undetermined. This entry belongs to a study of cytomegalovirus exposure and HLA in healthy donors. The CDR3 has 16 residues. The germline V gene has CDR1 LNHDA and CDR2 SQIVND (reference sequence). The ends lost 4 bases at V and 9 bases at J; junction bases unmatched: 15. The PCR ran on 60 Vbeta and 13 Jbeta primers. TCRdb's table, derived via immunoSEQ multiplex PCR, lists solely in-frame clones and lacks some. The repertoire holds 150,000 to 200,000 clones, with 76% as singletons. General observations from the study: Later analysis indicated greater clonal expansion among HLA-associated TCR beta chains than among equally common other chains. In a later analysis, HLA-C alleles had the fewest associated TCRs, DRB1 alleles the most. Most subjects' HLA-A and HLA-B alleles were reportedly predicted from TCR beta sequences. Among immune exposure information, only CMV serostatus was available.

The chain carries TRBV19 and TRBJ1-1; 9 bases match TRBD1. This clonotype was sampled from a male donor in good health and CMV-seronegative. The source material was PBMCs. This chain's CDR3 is CASSSPQSGTGPQAFF. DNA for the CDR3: TGTGCCAGTAGTAGCCCCCAATCCGGGACAGGGCCTCAAGCTTTCTTT.